This T cell receptor beta chain was recorded in a study of T cell repertoires in cytomegalovirus infection. Study-level results: HLA-C-restricted TCR beta clonotypes specific for CMV led the ex vivo response.

A note on this clonotype: Its matching antigen is unknown.

TCRdb itself ran the reads through MiXCR, one entry per CDR3 protein. This table holds about 570,000 distinct CDR3 sequences, approximately 40% found once. CDR1 is SGHVT and CDR2 is SQSDAQ in the germline V gene. With 2 bases clipped from V and 2 bases from J, the junction kept 6 bases outside the gene matches. The CDR3 sequence is 16 residues long. The sample consisted of cultured PBMCs, taken from culture after CMV antigen stimulation. This chain joins TRBV7-4 and TRBJ2-3, with 8 bases matching TRBD2. The TCR was taken from a human donor in good health (CMV status not recorded). Some clones in this sample may be carry-over from other donors' samples. CDR3 sequence: CASSLTGREHTDTQYF. The CDR3 coding sequence is TGTGCCAGCAGCTTAACCGGGAGGGAACACACAGATACGCAGTATTTT.